This entry concerns a single T cell receptor (beta chain). Its specificity is not known. These data belong to a study of Ad26.COV2.S vaccination and SARS-CoV-2 variants. Study background: The donor participated in the COV1001 trial, in its Ad26.COV2.S arm. Administration of Ad26.COV2.S was intramuscular, either once or twice 56 days apart.

Sequenced by immunoSEQ multiplex PCR; TCRdb stores in-frame clones only, minus some. Here the sample spans some 320,000 clones, around 84% being singletons. V trimming: 1 base; J trimming: 2 bases; junction bases outside the gene matches: 5. CDR1 LGHNA and CDR2 YSLEER come from the germline V gene. The CDR3 contains 15 residues. General study points: The study found similar non-spike TCR breadth in vaccine and placebo recipients. Total responses of T cells may have been underestimated by the analyses of TCR breadth and depth.

Described treatment: some 19 received Ad26.COV2.S at low or high dose, single or two shots; a few received placebo; per-sample allocation not given. Specimen acquisition occurred on day 63 following the initial vaccine or placebo injection. The chain carries TRBV4-3 and TRBJ2-7, with TRBD1 matching 7 bases. Sequenced material: peripheral blood, taken in a trial of Ad26.COV2.S vaccine versus placebo. This receptor was identified in a person aged 18-60 years who received the Ad26.COV2.S COVID-19 vaccine or a placebo. The CDR3 DNA reads TGCGCCAGCAGCCAAGCGGACAGGCAGACCTACGAGCAGTACTTC. Translation gives CASSQADRQTYEQYF.